This T cell receptor (beta chain) comes out of a study of T cells in Graves' hyperthyroidism and ophthalmopathy. Amplification yielded TCR beta CDR3 regions, with RNA transcripts as the source. An initial round of RT-PCR targeting the TCR CDR3 relied on the HTBI primer set. TCRdb called the multiplex PCR reads again in MiXCR, with one record for every CDR3 protein. Of just over 550,000 distinct CDR3 sequences detected, roughly 46% appear once; the ten largest clones hold about 7.8%. This CDR3 comprises 16 residues. Per germline, CDR1 SGHVS and CDR2 FQNEAQ. Comment on this clonotype: The junction departs from germline at one end; a sequencing error may be responsible.

Uncontrolled infection, other autoimmune disease, pregnancy or lactation excluded patients. This receptor was obtained from a young woman with Graves' hyperthyroidism. J is TRBJ1-2 and V is TRBV7-8; possible D gene TRBD1, 6 bases. The sample comprised peripheral blood or thyroid tissue (not recorded which). CDR3 loop: CASSLTLARGDYGYTF. The CDR3 nucleotides read TGCGCCAGCAGCCTCACACTTGCAAGGGGGGACTATGGCTACACCTTC.